This TCR beta chain was sequenced for a study of blood T cells in healthy people across ages (dated by TCRdb to between 2015 and 2017). Regarding the research as a whole: Template switching captured roughly one uniquely barcoded TCR beta cDNA molecule per two T cells in model experiments. Age-related changes in TCR beta repertoire diversity were measured in the study by deep sequencing normalized with unique cDNA molecular identifiers. Four age groups were formed from the donors: young (average roughly 15 years), middle-aged (approximately 39), aged (62) and long-lived (approximately 80). To avoid experimental bias, donors of different ages were randomly spread across the sequencing lanes. Two additional independent replicas of 1 million unique cDNA reads from the same blood draw were analyzed for two donors (one aged 18 to 29 and one aged 80 or older). The study at large found these results: Compared with the aged group, the long-lived group had more naive CD4+ T cells, fewer expanded clones and increased TCR diversity, a pattern suggesting age selection. Observed TCR beta diversity correlated strongly with the percentage of naive T cells measured by flow cytometry. Since profiling was done on bulk unsorted PBMCs, naive and antigen-experienced compartments could not be conclusively compared. Because the CMV infection status of the donors was unknown, age-related changes in expanded clonotypes may potentially have been confounded. Estimates of total diversity based on one million sequenced T cells were considered lower bounds and underestimates. Observed TCR beta diversity per million T cells fell roughly linearly with age, and a significant reduction was already apparent by age about 36.

This clonotype was counted between two and nine times. Its antigen remains unidentified. Base-call qualities are not available, and no considerably larger clone is one nucleotide away. Systemically healthy Caucasian individuals from Russia, 35 to 40 in total and aged about 6 to 90 years, were included as donors. Each donor gave roughly 11 milliliters of peripheral blood, drawn into EDTA-treated Vacutainer tubes. PBMCs were isolated by Ficoll-Paque density-gradient centrifugation, with at least 7 million obtained per sample. Trizol reagent was used to extract total RNA from the PBMCs, yielding at least 5 micrograms per sample. For every donor, an aliquot of PBMCs went through flow cytometry to measure the percentages of naive CD45RAhigh/CD27high T cells. Library construction relied on 5' RACE. Sequenced using an Illumina HiSeq 2500. A second about 7 to 11 cycle PCR used a sample-barcoded 5' primer and a J-beta primer mix. A unique molecular identifier was introduced onto each TCR beta cDNA molecule by a template-switch 5' adaptor carrying 12 random nucleotides. At least 2.5 million CDR3-containing paired-end reads were obtained from each sample. First-strand cDNA was synthesized from all RNA with the Mint cDNA synthesis kit, primed by a TRBC-specific oligonucleotide. All cDNA was treated with uracil-DNA glycosylase and then went through a first 18-cycle PCR with the universal primers M1SS and BC2_uni_R. Under the source paper's analysis protocol: Normalization of each sample was performed by random selection of 1 million high-quality reads, each carrying a distinct molecular identifier. Reads sharing molecular identifiers were discarded rather than binned into consensus sequences. CDR3 identification, clonotype clustering and error correction used MiTCR with a Q25 quality threshold and the strictest error-elimination algorithm. A nonparametric unseen species model using Euler transformation provided a lower-bound estimate of total TCR beta diversity. TCRdb itself trimmed the public reads at Q25 with fastp, ran MiXCR and retained productive beta chains. Every CDR3 protein is listed once, alongside the most common genes and DNA of its rows. The V and J calls shown here were made by TCRdb, not taken from the authors' results. Counted in this sample were some 800,000 distinct CDR3 sequences; more than 40% of them appeared once. The ten largest clones add up to approximately 20% of the sample.

Trimming removed 0 bases from V and 1 base from J, leaving 7 bases between the germline ends. The CDR3, cysteine through phenylalanine, is 14 amino acids long. Of the read, only the CDR3 DNA is kept; its 42 bases are in frame from base 1. The germline V gene specifies SGHRS as CDR1 and YFSETQ as CDR2. The sequence is built from TRBV5-1 and TRBJ1-1, with the D gene uncertain. This sequence originates from a man aged 55 to 70 in good health. Input material: blood. The DNA sequence follows: TGCGCCAGCAGCTTGGTAGCAGCGAACACTGAAGCTTTCTTT. This translates into CASSLVAANTEAFF.